What follows are 20 T cell receptor beta chains derived from one specimen sequenced in a study of T cell responses to AZD1222 COVID-19 vaccine. Sequencing used immunoSEQ multiplex PCR; TCRdb keeps in-frame clones, though not all of them. Seen here are about 130,000 clones, about 93% observed once, and the top ten hold over 6.5%. The sample consisted of peripheral blood, taken on day 0 of AZD1222 vaccination. These receptors originate from an adult in good health.

This sequence joins TRBV4-2 and TRBJ2-1, with D possibly matching TRBD2 (5 bases). This CDR3 is built from 14 residues. Per the germline V gene, CDR1 is LGHNA and CDR2 is YNFKEQ. V lost 0 bases and J lost 12, with 15 bases in between. The DNA for the CDR3 is TGTGCCAGCAGCCAAGAAGCGGAGCTTCACGGGCAGTTCTTC. It codes for CASSQEAELHGQFF.

The J gene is TRBJ1-2, the V gene TRBV2, with 8 bases matching TRBD1. Germline V CDR1 and CDR2: SNHLY, FYNNEI. CDR3 length equals 13 residues. Germline trimming cut 5 bases from V and 6 bases from J; bases unmatched to any gene: 5. This CDR3 reads CASSKDRVDGYTF. As DNA, the CDR3 is TGTGCCAGCAGTAAGGACAGGGTCGATGGCTACACCTTC.

The V gene is TRBV19, the J gene TRBJ1-5; 7 bases map to TRBD1. This CDR3 contains 13 residues. V dropped 2 bases and J dropped 5; count of bases not matched to a gene: 0. Germline lookup yields CDR1 LNHDA and CDR2 SQIVND (reference sequence). The DNA for the CDR3 is TGTGCCAGTAGTATACAGGGGGATCAGCCCCAGCATTTT. Translation gives CASSIQGDQPQHF.

The rearrangement joins TRBV2 to TRBJ2-1; 11 bases agree with TRBD2. The germline gives CDR1 SNHLY, CDR2 FYNNEI. The CDR3 length is 16 residues. The V segment lost 8 bases and the J segment 0 bases; nucleotides outside the gene matches: 6. DNA of the CDR3: TGTGCCAGCCATTCTAGCGGGAGGCCCTCCTACAATGAGCAGTTCTTC. Protein product: CASHSSGRPSYNEQFF.

The V and J genes are TRBV29-1 and TRBJ1-1; D is possibly TRBD1 (6 bases). Trimming shortened V by 7 bases and J by 6 bases, and 18 bases separated the two germline ends. The CDR3 is 13 residues long. Germline loops: CDR1 SQVTM, CDR2 ANQGSEA. Here the CDR3 reads CSALDRPKAEAFF. In nucleotides, the CDR3 is TGCAGCGCCCTTGACAGGCCGAAGGCTGAAGCTTTCTTT.

The genes are TRBV6-1 and TRBJ1-1, with no clear D. The V gene lost 3 bases and the J gene lost 0 bases, with 11 bases spanning the gap. The CDR3 is made up of 15 amino acids. Germline assignment: CDR1 MNHNS and CDR2 SASEGT. CDR3 region: CASSDGPFLNTEAFF. DNA of the CDR3: TGTGCCAGCAGTGACGGACCGTTTCTGAACACTGAAGCTTTCTTT.

This clone showed up just once. The V and J genes are TRBV28 and TRBJ1-5, with 8 bases fitting TRBD1. The CDR3 is 17 residues long. V trimming: 7 bases; J trimming: 2 bases; junction bases outside the gene matches: 13. Per germline, CDR1 MDHEN and CDR2 SYDVKM. CDR3 region: CASKKFRDRSGNQPQHF. In nucleotides, the CDR3 is TGTGCCAGCAAGAAGTTCCGGGACAGGAGTGGCAATCAGCCCCAGCATTTT.

This chain uses TRBV29-1 with TRBJ2-3, with D perhaps matching TRBD1 (5 bases). Germline V gene lookup returns CDR1 SQVTM and CDR2 ANQGSEA. Deletions cut 5 bases from V and 0 bases from J, with 15 bases between. CDR3 length: 15 residues. In DNA form, the CDR3 reads TGCAGCGTTCGCTTGACAGTCACTAGCACAGATACGCAGTATTTT. It translates to CSVRLTVTSTDTQYF.

The count of this clone is one. J is TRBJ2-7 and V is TRBV14; tentative D call: TRBD1 (5 bases). Per germline, CDR1 SGHDN and CDR2 FVKESK. The ends were cut back, 4 bases at V and 7 bases at J, with 8 bases in the middle. The CDR3 runs 11 residues. This chain's CDR3 is CASSPGYEQYF. As DNA, the CDR3 is TGTGCCAGCAGCCCAGGGTATGAGCAGTACTTC.

The chain uses TRBV18 and TRBJ1-6; TRBD1 aligns across 8 bases. The CDR3 runs to 16 residues. CDR1 is KGHSH, CDR2 LQKENI, per germline. With V trimmed by 5 bases and J by 10 bases, 13 bases remained unmatched. Here the CDR3 DNA reads TGTGCCAGCTCAGGCAGTCAGGGGGCCGCCGCCTCACCCCTCCACTTT. It yields the protein CASSGSQGAAASPLHF.

The chain has TRBV9 and TRBJ1-2; D remains ambiguous. Germline CDR1 and CDR2: SGDLS and YYNGEE. Trimming left V 0 bases short and J 4 bases short, with 7 bases between. CDR3 length equals 13 residues. CDR3 DNA sequence: TGTGCCAGCAGCGTAGGAGAATTCTATGGCTACACCTTC. It translates to CASSVGEFYGYTF.

The V call is TRBV5-5, the J call TRBJ2-5; D is perhaps TRBD1 (6 bases). The CDR3 has 14 amino acids. Trimming cost V 3 bases and J 2 bases, with 11 bases left between them. CDR1 is SGHKS and CDR2 is YYEKEE in the germline V gene (reference sequence). The CDR3 reads CASSSRGGQETQYF. CDR3 coding DNA: TGTGCCAGCAGCTCCCGAGGGGGACAAGAGACCCAGTACTTC.

The CDR3 DNA follows: TGTGCCAGCACGCGGGAGGGGGAACAGTTCTTC. Amino acids: CASTREGEQFF. The chain joins TRBV28 to TRBJ2-1, with 9 bases that match TRBD2. The germline gives CDR1 MDHEN, CDR2 SYDVKM. The CDR3 is 11 amino acids. With 7 bases clipped from V and 13 bases from J, the junction kept 5 bases outside the gene matches. Filled out from reference TRBV28 and TRBJ2-1, the complete variable domain reads DVKVTQSSRYLVKRTGEKVFLECVQDMDHENMFWYRQDPGLGLRLIYFSYDVKMKEKGDIPEGYSVSREKKERFSLILESASTNQTSMYLCASTREGEQFFGPGTRLTVL.

This clone has only one observation. The V call is TRBV7-6, the J call TRBJ2-1, with D uncertain. The CDR3 has 14 residues. V lost 3 bases to trimming and J lost 5 bases, with 11 bases between them. Per germline, CDR1 SGHVS and CDR2 FNYEAQ. In nucleotides, the CDR3 is TGTGCCAGCAGCTTTTCGGGCGGAAACAATGAGCAGTTCTTC. As protein: CASSFSGGNNEQFF.

This CDR3 is CASSSGGAPGATEAFF. The CDR3 region has the DNA TGCGCCAGCAGCTCTGGGGGGGCCCCCGGGGCCACTGAAGCTTTCTTT. The chain has TRBV5-1 and TRBJ1-1; a possible D gene is TRBD1 (6 bases). Trimming took 3 bases from V and 4 from J, leaving 19 bases between them. This CDR3 contains 16 residues. CDR1 SGHRS and CDR2 YFSETQ come from the germline V gene.

V is TRBV4-1 and J is TRBJ2-1, with D possibly matching TRBD1 (6 bases). Germline V gene data show CDR1 as MGHRA and CDR2 as YSYEKL. This CDR3 is 16 amino acids long. The germline V and J ends were trimmed by 0 bases and 9 bases, with 18 bases remaining between them. The CDR3 DNA reads as TGCGCCAGCAGCCAAGATTTGGGGGACACGTGGGGTGAGCAGTTCTTC. This codes for CASSQDLGDTWGEQFF.

In this sample, this clone turned up a few times. V gene TRBV20-1 combines with J gene TRBJ2-7; D is perhaps TRBD2 (6 bases). The germline gives CDR1 DFQATT, CDR2 SNEGSKA (reference sequence). Trimming took off 1 base at V and 7 bases at J, with 8 bases between the two ends. The length of the CDR3 is 11 residues. The CDR3 bases are TGCAGTGCTAGAGGAGGGAGGGAGCAGTACTTC. It yields the protein CSARGGREQYF.

The chain links TRBV15 to TRBJ1-4; unclear D gene. Trimming left V 5 bases short and J 1 base short, with 8 bases between. Germline CDR1 is LNHNV and CDR2 is YYDKDF (reference sequence). The CDR3 length is 14 residues. CDR3 nucleotides: TGTGCCACCAGCCTGGCGCGAACTAATGAAAAACTGTTTTTT. Its protein product is CATSLARTNEKLFF.

This sequence joins TRBV6-2 or TRBV6-3 and TRBJ2-7; the D is unclear. This CDR3 comprises 13 residues. Trimming shortened V by 2 bases and J by 2 bases, and 7 bases separated the two germline ends. Germline CDR1 MNHEY, CDR2 SVGEGT. In nucleotides, the CDR3 is TGTGCCAGCAGTTACGTCCGGGCCTACGAGCAGTACTTC. It encodes CASSYVRAYEQYF.

This clone showed up just a few times. The V call is TRBV29-1, the J call TRBJ2-7; the match to TRBD1 covers 8 bases. Germline V gives CDR1 SQVTM, CDR2 ANQGSEA. This CDR3 has 14 residues. Unmatched junction bases numbered 7, after V lost 6 bases and J lost 0 bases. The CDR3 here is CSVADRGFSYEQYF. Here the CDR3 DNA reads TGCAGCGTAGCCGACAGGGGATTCTCCTACGAGCAGTACTTC.